This T cell receptor (beta chain) was obtained from a study of cytomegalovirus exposure and HLA in healthy donors. A multiplex PCR was run with 60 Vbeta primers and 13 Jbeta primers. The repertoire was sequenced with immunoSEQ multiplex PCR; TCRdb's copy has only in-frame clones and lacks some. The sample records 150,000 to 200,000 clones, about three quarters being singletons. In the case of this clone: What it binds is not known.

Whole-study results and caveats: Within an earlier analysis, most TCR beta V segments proved productive either about 90% or about 30% of the time. Under in vitro conditions, a few CMV-associated chains were confirmed as specific for CMV antigens.

The sequence derives from a woman aged 40 to 55 in good health and CMV-seropositive. Sequenced: PBMCs.

The CDR3 protein is CASSPTGERYEQYF. CDR3 sequence (DNA): TGCGCCAGCAGCCCTACAGGGGAACGATACGAGCAGTACTTC. V usage is TRBV4-3 and J usage is TRBJ2-7; TRBD1 aligns across 7 bases. The CDR3 has 14 amino acids. Germline CDR1 reads LGHNA; CDR2 reads YSLEER. J gave up 4 bases and V 4 bases, and 7 bases lay outside the gene matches.